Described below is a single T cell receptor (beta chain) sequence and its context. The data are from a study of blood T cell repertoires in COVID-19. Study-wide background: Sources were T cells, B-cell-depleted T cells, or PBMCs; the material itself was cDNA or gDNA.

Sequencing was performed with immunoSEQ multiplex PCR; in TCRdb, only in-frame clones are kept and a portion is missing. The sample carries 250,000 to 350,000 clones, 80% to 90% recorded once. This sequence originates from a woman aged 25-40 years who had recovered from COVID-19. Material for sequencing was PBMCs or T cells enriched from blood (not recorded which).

In nucleotides, the CDR3 is TGTGCCAGCAGTCCTATAGCCACTGAAGCTTTCTTT. Encoded protein: CASSPIATEAFF. This chain connects TRBV28 to TRBJ1-1, with D hard to call. The CDR3 has 12 residues. Germline values: CDR1 MDHEN, CDR2 SYDVKM. Trimming shortened V by 5 bases and J by 4 bases, and 8 bases separated the two germline ends.